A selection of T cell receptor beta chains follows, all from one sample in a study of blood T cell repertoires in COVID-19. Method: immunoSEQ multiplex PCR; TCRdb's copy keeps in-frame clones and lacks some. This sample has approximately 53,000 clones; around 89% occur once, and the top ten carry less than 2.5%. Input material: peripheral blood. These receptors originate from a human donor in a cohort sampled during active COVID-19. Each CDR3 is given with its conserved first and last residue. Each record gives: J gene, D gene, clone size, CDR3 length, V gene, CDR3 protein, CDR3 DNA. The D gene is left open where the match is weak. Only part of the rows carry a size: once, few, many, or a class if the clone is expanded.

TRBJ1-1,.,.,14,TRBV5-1,CASSSLDRRDLAFF,TGCGCCAGCAGCTCGTTGGATAGGCGGGACTTGGCTTTCTTT
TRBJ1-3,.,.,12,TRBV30,CAWRKGGNTIYF,TGTGCCTGGAGGAAGGGGGGAAACACCATATATTTT
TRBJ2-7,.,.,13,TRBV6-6,CASNLDYLYEQYF,TGTGCCAGCAATTTAGACTATCTCTACGAGCAGTACTTC
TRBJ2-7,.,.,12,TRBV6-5,CASSSGSYEQYF,TGTGCCAGCAGTTCGGGTTCCTACGAGCAGTACTTC
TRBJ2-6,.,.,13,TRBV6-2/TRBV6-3,CASSPGFTHVLTF,TGTGCCAGCAGTCCGGGATTCACCCACGTCCTGACTTTC
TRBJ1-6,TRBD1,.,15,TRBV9,CASSSTGTENSPLHF,TGTGCCAGCAGCTCTACCGGGACAGAGAATTCACCCCTCCACTTT
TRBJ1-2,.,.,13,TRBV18,CASSPSQNYGYTF,TGTGCCAGCTCACCATCCCAGAACTATGGCTACACCTTC
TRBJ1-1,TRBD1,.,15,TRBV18,CASSPDRGRDTEAFF,TGTGCCAGCTCACCGGACAGGGGGCGAGACACTGAAGCTTTCTTT
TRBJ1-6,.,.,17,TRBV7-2,CASSLVGPGSYNSPLHF,TGTGCCAGCAGCTTAGTCGGTCCGGGGTCCTATAATTCACCCCTCCACTTT
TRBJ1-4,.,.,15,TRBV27,CASSPGGGYGEKLFF,TGTGCCAGCAGTCCCGGGGGGGGCTACGGGGAAAAACTGTTTTTT
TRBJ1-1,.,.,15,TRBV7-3,CASTYQGSGSTEAFF,TGTGCCAGCACCTACCAGGGGTCTGGGTCAACCGAAGCTTTCTTT
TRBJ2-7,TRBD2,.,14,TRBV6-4,CATGGGYFTYEQYF,TGTGCCACCGGGGGGGGGTACTTCACCTACGAGCAGTACTTC
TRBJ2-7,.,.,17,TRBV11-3,CASSLGGAGPHNYEQYF,TGTGCCAGCAGCTTAGGTGGGGCCGGGCCCCACAACTACGAGCAGTACTTC
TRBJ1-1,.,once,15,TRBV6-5,CASSYSAGLNTEAFF,TGTGCCAGCAGTTATTCGGCAGGGTTGAACACTGAAGCTTTCTTT
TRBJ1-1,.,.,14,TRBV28,CASSLWGGATEAFF,TGTGCCAGCAGTTTATGGGGGGGGGCCACTGAAGCTTTCTTT
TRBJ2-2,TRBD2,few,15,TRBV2,CASRPSGANTGELFF,TGTGCCAGCAGGCCTAGCGGCGCGAACACCGGGGAGCTGTTTTTT
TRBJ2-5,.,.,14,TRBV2,CASSATRGQETQYF,TGTGCCAGCAGTGCAACTCGAGGCCAAGAGACCCAGTACTTC
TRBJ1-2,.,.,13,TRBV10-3,CAIRPTGNYGYTF,TGTGCCATCCGGCCCACAGGGAACTATGGCTACACCTTC
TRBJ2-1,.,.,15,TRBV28,CASSLGQDSYNEQFF,TGTGCCAGCAGTTTAGGTCAGGATTCCTACAATGAGCAGTTCTTC
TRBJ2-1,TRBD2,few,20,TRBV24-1,CATSDPSAGGAGRANDEQFF,TGTGCCACCAGTGATCCCTCAGCGGGAGGTGCGGGGAGGGCCAATGATGAGCAGTTCTTC
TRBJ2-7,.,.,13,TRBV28,CASRVAGTYEQYF,TGTGCCAGCAGGGTTGCGGGTACCTACGAGCAGTACTTC
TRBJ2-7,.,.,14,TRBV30,CAWSWFSSSYEQYF,TGTGCCTGGAGTTGGTTTTCGAGCTCCTACGAGCAGTACTTC
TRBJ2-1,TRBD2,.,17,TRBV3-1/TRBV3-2,CASSRGTSGSRYNEQFF,TGTGCCAGCAGCCGTGGGACTAGCGGGAGTAGATACAATGAGCAGTTCTTC
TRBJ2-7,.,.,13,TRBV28,CASSPGDHYEQYF,TGTGCCAGCAGTCCAGGGGACCACTACGAGCAGTACTTC
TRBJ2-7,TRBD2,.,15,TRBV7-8,CASSRLAGGSYEQYF,TGTGCCAGCAGCAGATTAGCGGGAGGGTCCTACGAGCAGTACTTC
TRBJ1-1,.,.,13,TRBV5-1,CASSLVMNTEAFF,TGCGCCAGCAGCTTGGTCATGAACACTGAAGCTTTCTTT
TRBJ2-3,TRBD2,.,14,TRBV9,CASTSGRAPDTQYF,TGTGCCAGCACGAGCGGGAGGGCCCCAGATACGCAGTATTTT
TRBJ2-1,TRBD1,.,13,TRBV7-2,CASKRDSHNEQFF,TGTGCCAGCAAACGGGACAGCCACAATGAGCAGTTCTTC
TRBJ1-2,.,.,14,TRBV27,CASSLRGVNYGYTF,TGTGCCAGCAGTTTAAGGGGCGTTAACTATGGCTACACCTTC
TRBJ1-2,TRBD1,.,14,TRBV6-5,CASRPETRGPGYTF,TGTGCCAGCAGACCAGAAACGAGGGGGCCCGGCTACACCTTC
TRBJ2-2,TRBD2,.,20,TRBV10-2,CASSVPRASGGAGTTGELFF,TGCGCCAGCAGTGTTCCCCGGGCTAGCGGGGGCGCTGGCACCACCGGGGAGCTGTTTTTT
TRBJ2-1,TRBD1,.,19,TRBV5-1,CASSYFPGQSEVGYNEQFF,TGCGCCAGCAGCTATTTCCCGGGACAGTCAGAGGTGGGATACAATGAGCAGTTCTTC
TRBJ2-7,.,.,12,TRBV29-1,CSVEGSSYEQYF,TGCAGCGTTGAGGGGAGCTCCTACGAGCAGTACTTC
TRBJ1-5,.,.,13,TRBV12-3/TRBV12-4,CASSLHRSQPQHF,TGTGCCAGCAGTTTACATCGGTCTCAGCCCCAGCATTTT
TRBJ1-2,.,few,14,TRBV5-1,CASSLVLSGHGYTF,TGCGCCAGCAGCTTGGTTCTGTCAGGGCATGGCTACACCTTC
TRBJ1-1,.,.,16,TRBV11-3,CASSLDLYFMNTEAFF,TGTGCCAGCAGCTTAGATCTTTACTTTATGAACACTGAAGCTTTCTTT
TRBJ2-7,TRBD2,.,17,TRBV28,CASSLPLGLAGPYEQYF,TGTGCCAGCAGTTTACCCCTAGGACTAGCGGGGCCCTACGAGCAGTACTTC
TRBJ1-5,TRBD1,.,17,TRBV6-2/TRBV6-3,CASSYSKAGQGGQPQHF,TGTGCCAGCAGTTACTCGAAGGCCGGACAGGGGGGTCAGCCCCAGCATTTT
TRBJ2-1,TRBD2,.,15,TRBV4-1,CASRLAGGRYNEQFF,TGCGCCAGCAGACTAGCGGGAGGGAGATACAATGAGCAGTTCTTC
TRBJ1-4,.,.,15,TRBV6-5,CASTDSRERYEKLFF,TGTGCCAGCACCGACTCCCGTGAGAGATATGAAAAACTGTTTTTT
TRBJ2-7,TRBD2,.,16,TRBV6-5,CASSSGLAGGPYEQYF,TGTGCCAGCAGTTCAGGACTAGCGGGAGGTCCCTACGAGCAGTACTTC
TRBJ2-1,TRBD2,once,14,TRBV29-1,CSNRLAGGPNEQFF,TGCAGCAATCGACTAGCGGGGGGGCCAAATGAGCAGTTCTTC
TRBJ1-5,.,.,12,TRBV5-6,CASSSLNQPQHF,TGTGCCAGCAGCTCCTTGAATCAGCCCCAGCATTTT
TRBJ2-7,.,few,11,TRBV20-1,CSASDNNEQYF,TGCAGTGCTAGTGACAACAACGAGCAGTACTTC
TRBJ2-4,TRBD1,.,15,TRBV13,CASSLGHRGQNIQYF,TGTGCCAGCAGCTTAGGCCACAGGGGACAAAACATTCAGTACTTC
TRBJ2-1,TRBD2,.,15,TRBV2,CASRASGSSYNEQFF,TGTGCCAGCAGGGCTAGCGGGAGCTCCTACAATGAGCAGTTCTTC
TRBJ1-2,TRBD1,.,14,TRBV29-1,CSVQTGGSNYGYTF,TGCAGCGTTCAGACAGGGGGATCTAACTATGGCTACACCTTC
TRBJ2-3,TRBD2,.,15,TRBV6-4,CASTLRERELVKEYF,TGTGCCAGCACCCTAAGGGAGCGGGAGCTCGTTAAGGAGTATTTT
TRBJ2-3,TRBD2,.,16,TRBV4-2,CASSQDAAGVADTQYF,TGTGCCAGCAGCCAAGACGCGGCGGGGGTCGCAGATACGCAGTATTTT
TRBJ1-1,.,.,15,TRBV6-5,CASSRDAGDWTEAFF,TGTGCCAGCAGTCGAGACGCGGGGGACTGGACTGAAGCTTTCTTT
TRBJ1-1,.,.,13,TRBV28,CASSLSGVAEAFF,TGTGCCAGCAGTCTCTCGGGGGTCGCTGAAGCTTTCTTT
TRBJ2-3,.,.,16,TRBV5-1,CASSLDGLSNTDTQYF,TGCGCCAGCAGCTTGGATGGACTATCCAACACAGATACGCAGTATTTT